The 20 T cell receptor beta chains presented below share a single source sample, sequenced in a study of blood T cell repertoires in COVID-19. Repertoires were generated with immunoSEQ multiplex PCR, while TCRdb's copy carries only in-frame clones and drops some. The sample holds about 300,000 clones, roughly 90% seen once. Sequenced material: peripheral blood. All receptors come from a woman in her twenties or thirties with COVID-19, enrolled during active disease.

V and J are TRBV18 and TRBJ2-2; weak D call: TRBD1 (5 bases). Germline loops: CDR1 KGHSH, CDR2 LQKENI. CDR3 length: 15 residues. Trimming cost V 3 bases and J 3 bases, with 11 bases left between them. This CDR3 reads CASSPRQGDTGELFF. The DNA of the CDR3 is TGTGCCAGCTCACCGCGGCAGGGTGACACCGGGGAGCTGTTTTTT.

V gene TRBV28 combines with J gene TRBJ2-3; 10 nucleotides line up with TRBD2. This CDR3 region has 15 residues. Germline V gene data show CDR1 as MDHEN and CDR2 as SYDVKM. V shed 3 bases, J shed 6 bases, and the junction held 6 bases outside the gene matches. The CDR3 sequence is CASSFTAGGLDTQYF. CDR3 in DNA: TGTGCCAGCAGTTTTACAGCGGGGGGGCTGGATACGCAGTATTTT. The full variable domain, in which reference TRBV28 and TRBJ2-3 provide the parts outside the CDR3, is DVKVTQSSRYLVKRTGEKVFLECVQDMDHENMFWYRQDPGLGLRLIYFSYDVKMKEKGDIPEGYSVSREKKERFSLILESASTNQTSMYLCASSFTAGGLDTQYFGPGTRLTVL.

This chain connects TRBV7-2 to TRBJ2-3, with TRBD2 identical over 7 bases. After removal of 8 bases from V and 2 bases from J, the junction contained 7 bases not matched to a gene. Germline-derived CDR1 and CDR2 are SGHTA and FQGNSA. This CDR3 comprises 14 residues. CDR3: CASGRDYNTDTQYF. The CDR3 nucleotides are TGTGCCAGCGGCCGGGACTACAACACAGATACGCAGTATTTT.

The rearrangement uses TRBV5-1 and TRBJ1-1; D call uncertain. Germline CDR1 SGHRS, CDR2 YFSETQ. Trimming took off 4 bases at V and 1 base at J, with 8 bases between the two ends. The CDR3 extends over 13 amino acids. CDR3 coding DNA: TGCGCCAGCAGCCCCGAGGGGAACACTGAAGCTTTCTTT. Translated, it gives CASSPEGNTEAFF.

The chain joins TRBV7-2 to TRBJ2-3; D not certain. V was clipped by 2 bases and J by 0 bases, with 6 bases between them. Germline V CDR1 and CDR2: SGHTA, FQGNSA. The length of the CDR3 is 14 residues. CDR3 amino acids: CASSLSLSTDTQYF. The CDR3 coding sequence is TGTGCCAGCAGCTTAAGCCTTAGCACAGATACGCAGTATTTT.

J is TRBJ1-4 and V is TRBV5-8; D is undetermined. V was clipped by 1 base and J by 6 bases, with 16 bases between them. The CDR3 loop spans 16 amino acids. CDR1 and CDR2 from the germline V gene are SGHTS and YDEGEE. The CDR3 sequence: CASSLLSGDKDEKLFF. CDR3 coding DNA: TGTGCCAGCAGCTTGTTGTCAGGCGATAAGGATGAAAAACTGTTTTTT.

J is TRBJ1-2 and V is TRBV9, with 10 positions matching TRBD1. Germline lookup yields CDR1 SGDLS and CDR2 YYNGEE. Losses at the gene ends were 2 bases for V and 4 bases for J; bases not matched to a gene: 5. The CDR3 has 15 amino acids. The CDR3 sequence: CASSVGQGGSYGYTF. CDR3 DNA: TGTGCCAGCAGCGTCGGACAGGGGGGGAGCTATGGCTACACCTTC.

This clone is medium-sized by share. The CDR3 is CASNDLAGGHGETQYF. CDR3 nucleotide sequence: TGTGCCAGCAACGATCTAGCGGGGGGGCACGGCGAGACCCAGTACTTC. The chain carries TRBV7-2 and TRBJ2-5, with 12 bases matching TRBD2. Per germline, CDR1 SGHTA and CDR2 FQGNSA. Germline trimming cut 7 bases from V and 5 bases from J; bases unmatched to any gene: 11. This CDR3 spans 16 amino acids.

The chain links TRBV7-8 to TRBJ1-3; possible D gene TRBD1, 6 bases. CDR1 is SGHVS and CDR2 is FQNEAQ in the germline V gene. The ends were cut back, 2 bases at V and 2 bases at J, with 16 bases in the middle. This CDR3 has 17 amino acids. DNA of the CDR3: TGTGCCAGCAGCTTAAATCCGGGGCCAGGGGCTGGAAACACCATATATTTT. Translating it yields CASSLNPGPGAGNTIYF.

The chain has TRBV9 and TRBJ1-2; no clear D gene. The CDR3 loop spans 14 amino acids. The V end was cut by 0 bases, the J end by 4 bases, with 10 bases between. Germline CDR1 and CDR2: SGDLS and YYNGEE. The CDR3 here is CASSVGGSSYGYTF. The CDR3 coding sequence is TGTGCCAGCAGCGTAGGAGGCAGCTCCTATGGCTACACCTTC.

The rearrangement uses TRBV5-4 and TRBJ2-2; tentative D call: TRBD2 (5 bases). V was pared by 4 bases and J by 0 bases, with 7 bases between. This CDR3 is 14 amino acids long. CDR1 is SGHNT, CDR2 YYREEE, per germline (reference sequence). Here the CDR3 reads CASSVLANTGELFF. CDR3 in DNA: TGTGCCAGCAGCGTACTAGCGAACACCGGGGAGCTGTTTTTT.

V is TRBV7-9 and J is TRBJ1-5; 9 bases align to TRBD1. This CDR3 has 15 amino acids. V dropped 5 bases and J dropped 4; count of bases not matched to a gene: 6. Germline values: CDR1 SEHNR, CDR2 FQNEAQ (reference sequence). The CDR3 nucleotides read TGTGCCAGCAGCCCTGCTGGGACAGGGAATCAGCCCCAGCATTTT. Its translation: CASSPAGTGNQPQHF.

This clone was seen only once. The chain carries TRBV7-8 and TRBJ2-1; D perhaps matches TRBD1 (5 bases). Trimming shortened V by 5 bases and J by 4 bases, and 15 bases separated the two germline ends. This CDR3 is 15 amino acids long. Germline V gives CDR1 SGHVS, CDR2 FQNEAQ. The CDR3 region is CASSARQGRYNEQFF. CDR3 bases: TGTGCCAGCAGCGCCCGCCAGGGTAGATACAATGAGCAGTTCTTC.

This clone was found a few times. In DNA form, the CDR3 reads TGTGCCAGCAGCCAAAGCGGTCGCTCTGGAAACACCATATATTTT. Translated, it gives CASSQSGRSGNTIYF. This chain connects TRBV4-2 to TRBJ1-3, with D hard to call. Trimming cost V 2 bases and J 0 bases, with 8 bases left between them. CDR1 is LGHNA, CDR2 YNFKEQ, per germline. The CDR3 spans 15 residues.

The chain couples TRBV21-1 to TRBJ1-1. TRBV21-1 is a pseudogene. The CDR3 loop spans 18 amino acids. In DNA, the CDR3 is TGTGCCAGCAGAACATTAGAAAGAGGGTACATCAGACCCATCGAAGCTTTCTTT. The encoded protein is CASRTLERGYIRPIEAFF.

The chain employs TRBV19 and TRBJ1-2; D may be TRBD1 (5 bases). The germline V and J ends were trimmed by 0 bases and 4 bases, with 15 bases remaining between them. This CDR3 is 16 amino acids long. CDR1 LNHDA and CDR2 SQIVND come from the germline V gene (reference sequence). CDR3 nucleotides: TGTGCCAGTAGTATAGATCCCGGCGGGGGTAGCTATGGCTACACCTTC. Protein product: CASSIDPGGGSYGYTF.

V is TRBV5-1 and J is TRBJ1-1, with TRBD1 matching over 7 bases. With 4 bases clipped from V and 4 bases from J, the junction kept 13 bases outside the gene matches. The CDR3 spans 16 residues. Germline V lookup: CDR1 SGHRS, CDR2 YFSETQ. The CDR3, as DNA: TGCGCCAGCAGCCCCCGGCCCGCAGGGGGGAGCACTGAAGCTTTCTTT. This encodes CASSPRPAGGSTEAFF.

This clone came up a few times. The chain combines TRBV11-2 with TRBJ1-2; D is possibly TRBD1 (5 bases). There are 16 residues in the CDR3. CDR1 SGHAT and CDR2 FQNNGV come from the germline V gene. With 4 bases removed from V and 7 bases from J, the gap between germline ends came to 22 bases. CDR3 nucleotides: TGTGCCAGCAGCTCAGACCTCGGGGGTGATATGTTTGGCTACACCTTC. Translated, it gives CASSSDLGGDMFGYTF.

This chain connects TRBV5-1 to TRBJ1-3, with no clear D. The CDR3 is made up of 13 amino acids. Germline V gene lookup returns CDR1 SGHRS and CDR2 YFSETQ. Deletions cut 5 bases from V and 0 bases from J, with 6 bases between. Here the CDR3 DNA reads TGCGCCAGCAGTATTAACTCTGGAAACACCATATATTTT. It encodes CASSINSGNTIYF. Looking up the rest from reference TRBV5-1 and TRBJ1-3 gives the full variable domain: KAGVTQTPRYLIKTRGQQVTLSCSPISGHRSVSWYQQTPGQGLQFLFEYFSETQRNKGNFPGRFSGRQFSNSRSEMNVSTLELGDSALYLCASSINSGNTIYFGEGSWLTVV.

The J gene is TRBJ2-5, the V gene TRBV2; D might be TRBD1 (6 bases). Deletions cut 6 bases from V and 5 bases from J, with 13 bases between. This CDR3 region has 13 residues. Germline assignment: CDR1 SNHLY and CDR2 FYNNEI. The CDR3 DNA follows: TGTGCCAGCAGCCGGGACACAAAGGAGACCCAGTACTTC. Its translation is CASSRDTKETQYF.